This TCR beta chain was obtained from a study of T cells after yellow fever vaccination. General study findings and limits: Among primary-vaccination clones, most reappeared after the booster, at approximately 97% for CD4 and more than 85% for CD8.

Template switching with 5'RACE generated the TCR cDNA and added a universal primer site and UMIs. TCRdb passed the 5' RACE reads through MiXCR, listing each CDR3 protein once. The sample has 450,000 to 550,000 distinct CDR3 sequences, roughly 19% seen once. Notes on this clonotype: What it binds is not known.

The germline gives CDR1 MDHEN, CDR2 SYDVKM. Losses at the gene ends were 7 bases for V and 4 bases for J; bases not matched to a gene: 5. CDR3 size: 14 residues. This clonotype was sampled from a young man who received the YFV17D yellow fever vaccine. Sequences were derived from PBMCs, sampled 15 days after the yellow fever booster vaccination. V usage is TRBV28 and J usage is TRBJ2-1, with 9 bases that match TRBD2. The DNA of the CDR3 is TGTGCCAGCAAGTGGCTAGCGGGGTACAATGAGCAGTTCTTC. Translation gives CASKWLAGYNEQFF. Supplemented by reference TRBV28 and TRBJ2-1, the full variable domain reads DVKVTQSSRYLVKRTGEKVFLECVQDMDHENMFWYRQDPGLGLRLIYFSYDVKMKEKGDIPEGYSVSREKKERFSLILESASTNQTSMYLCASKWLAGYNEQFFGPGTRLTVL.